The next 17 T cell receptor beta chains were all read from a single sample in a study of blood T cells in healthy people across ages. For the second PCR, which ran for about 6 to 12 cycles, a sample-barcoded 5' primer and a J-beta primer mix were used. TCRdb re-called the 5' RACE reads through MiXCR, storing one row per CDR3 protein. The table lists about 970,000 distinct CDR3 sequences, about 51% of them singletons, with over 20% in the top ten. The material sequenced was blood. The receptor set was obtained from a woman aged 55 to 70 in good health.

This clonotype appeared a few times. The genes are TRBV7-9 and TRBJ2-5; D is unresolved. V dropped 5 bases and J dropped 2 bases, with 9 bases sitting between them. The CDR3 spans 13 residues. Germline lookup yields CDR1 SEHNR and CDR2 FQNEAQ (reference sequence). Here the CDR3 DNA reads TGTGCCAGCAGCGTAGGAGAACAAGAGACCCAGTACTTC. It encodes CASSVGEQETQYF. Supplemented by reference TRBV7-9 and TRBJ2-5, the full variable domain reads DTGVSQNPRHKITKRGQNVTFRCDPISEHNRLYWYRQTLGQGPEFLTYFQNEAQLEKSRLLSDRFSAERPKGSFSTLEIQRTEQGDSAMYLCASSVGEQETQYFGPGTRLLVL.

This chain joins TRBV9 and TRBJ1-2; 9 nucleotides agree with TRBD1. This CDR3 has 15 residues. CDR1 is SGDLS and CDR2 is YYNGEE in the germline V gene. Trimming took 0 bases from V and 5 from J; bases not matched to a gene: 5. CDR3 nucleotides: TGTGCCAGCAGCGTAGACTACGGGACAGGGTATGGCTACACCTTC. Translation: CASSVDYGTGYGYTF.

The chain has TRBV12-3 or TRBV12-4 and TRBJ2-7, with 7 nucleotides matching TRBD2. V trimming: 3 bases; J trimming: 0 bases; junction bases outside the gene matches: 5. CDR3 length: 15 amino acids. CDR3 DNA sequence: TGTGCCAGCAGTTTCGGGGGAGGGACCTCCTACGAGCAGTACTTC. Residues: CASSFGGGTSYEQYF.

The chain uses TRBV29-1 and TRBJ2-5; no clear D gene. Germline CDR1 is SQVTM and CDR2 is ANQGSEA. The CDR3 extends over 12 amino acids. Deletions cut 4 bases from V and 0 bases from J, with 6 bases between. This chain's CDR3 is CSVVTNQETQYF. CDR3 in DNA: TGCAGCGTTGTAACTAACCAAGAGACCCAGTACTTC.

In DNA form, the CDR3 reads TGCAGTGCAAGGAGGTATCGGGGCGAGCAGTACTTC. This sequence encodes CSARRYRGEQYF. This sequence joins TRBV20-1 and TRBJ2-7, with D maybe TRBD2 (5 bases). This CDR3 spans 12 amino acids. The V end was cut by 6 bases, the J end by 6 bases, with 15 bases between. The V gene's germline CDR1 is DFQATT and CDR2 SNEGSKA (reference sequence).

CDR3 loop: CASSQDGTPFQPQHF. The DNA of the CDR3 is TGCGCCAGCAGCCAAGATGGAACTCCATTTCAGCCCCAGCATTTT. The chain recombines TRBV4-3 with TRBJ1-5; unclear D gene. Germline values: CDR1 LGHNA, CDR2 YSLEER. The length of the CDR3 is 15 residues. V was clipped by 0 bases and J by 6 bases, with 12 bases between them.

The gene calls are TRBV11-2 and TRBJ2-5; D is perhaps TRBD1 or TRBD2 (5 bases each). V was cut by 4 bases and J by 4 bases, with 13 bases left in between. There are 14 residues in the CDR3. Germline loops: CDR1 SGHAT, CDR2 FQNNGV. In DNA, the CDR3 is TGTGCCAGCAGCTCCGACAGCGGCGGAGAGACCCAGTACTTC. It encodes CASSSDSGGETQYF.

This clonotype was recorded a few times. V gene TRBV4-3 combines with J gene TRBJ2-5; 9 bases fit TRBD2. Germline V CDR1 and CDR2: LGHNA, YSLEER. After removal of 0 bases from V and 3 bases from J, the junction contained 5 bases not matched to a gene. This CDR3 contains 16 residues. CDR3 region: CASSQDYLAGKETQYF. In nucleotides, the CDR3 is TGCGCCAGCAGCCAAGACTATCTAGCGGGGAAAGAGACCCAGTACTTC.

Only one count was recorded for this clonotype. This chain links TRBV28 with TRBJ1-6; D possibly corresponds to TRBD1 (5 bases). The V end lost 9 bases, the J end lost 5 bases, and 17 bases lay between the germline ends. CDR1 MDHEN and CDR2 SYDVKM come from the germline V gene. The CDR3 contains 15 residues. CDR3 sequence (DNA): TGTGCCAGTGTGGCCGGGACGGTTGATAATTCACCCCTCCACTTT. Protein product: CASVAGTVDNSPLHF.

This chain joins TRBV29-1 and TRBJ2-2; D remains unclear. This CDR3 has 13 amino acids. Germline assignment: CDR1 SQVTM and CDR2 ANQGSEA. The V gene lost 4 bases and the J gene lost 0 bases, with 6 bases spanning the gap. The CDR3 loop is CSVVAANTGELFF. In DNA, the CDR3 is TGCAGCGTTGTGGCAGCGAACACCGGGGAGCTGTTTTTT.

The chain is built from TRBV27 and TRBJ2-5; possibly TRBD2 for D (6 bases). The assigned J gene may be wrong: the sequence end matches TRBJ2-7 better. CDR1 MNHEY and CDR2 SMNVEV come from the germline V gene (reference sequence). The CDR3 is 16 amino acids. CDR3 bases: TGTGCCAGCAGTTCCTCCCGTCGGAGGGCCCCTTACGAGCAGTACTTC. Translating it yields CASSSSRRRAPYEQYF.

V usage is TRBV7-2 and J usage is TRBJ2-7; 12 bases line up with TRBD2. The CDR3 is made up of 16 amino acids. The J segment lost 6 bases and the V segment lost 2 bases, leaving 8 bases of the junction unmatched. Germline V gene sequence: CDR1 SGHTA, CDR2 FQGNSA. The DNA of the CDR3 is TGTGCCAGCAGCTTACAAAGACTAGCGGGAGTAGGCGAGCAGTACTTC. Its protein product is CASSLQRLAGVGEQYF.

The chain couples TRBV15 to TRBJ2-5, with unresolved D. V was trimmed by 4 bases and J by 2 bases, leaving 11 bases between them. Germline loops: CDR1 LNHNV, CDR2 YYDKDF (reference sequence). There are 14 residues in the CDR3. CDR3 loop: CATSNHLGQETQYF. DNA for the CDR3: TGTGCCACCAGCAACCACCTCGGGCAAGAGACCCAGTACTTC. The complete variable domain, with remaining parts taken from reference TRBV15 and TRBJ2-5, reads DAMVIQNPRYQVTQFGKPVTLSCSQTLNHNVMYWYQQKSSQAPKLLFHYYDKDFNNEADTPDNFQSRRPNTSFCFLDIRSPGLGDTAMYLCATSNHLGQETQYFGPGTRLLVL.

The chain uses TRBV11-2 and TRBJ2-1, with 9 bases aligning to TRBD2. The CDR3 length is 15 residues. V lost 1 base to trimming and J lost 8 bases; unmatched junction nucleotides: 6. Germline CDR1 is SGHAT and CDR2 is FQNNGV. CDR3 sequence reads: CASSLGETSGYEQFF. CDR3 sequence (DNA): TGTGCCAGCAGCTTAGGGGAGACTAGCGGCTATGAGCAGTTCTTC.

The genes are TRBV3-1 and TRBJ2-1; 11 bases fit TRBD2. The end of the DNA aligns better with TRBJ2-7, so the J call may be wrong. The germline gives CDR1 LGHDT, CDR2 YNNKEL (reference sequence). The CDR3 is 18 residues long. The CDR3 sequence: CASSQELTSGIADNEQYF. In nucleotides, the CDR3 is TGTGCCAGCAGCCAAGAGCTGACTAGCGGGATAGCGGACAATGAGCAGTACTTC.

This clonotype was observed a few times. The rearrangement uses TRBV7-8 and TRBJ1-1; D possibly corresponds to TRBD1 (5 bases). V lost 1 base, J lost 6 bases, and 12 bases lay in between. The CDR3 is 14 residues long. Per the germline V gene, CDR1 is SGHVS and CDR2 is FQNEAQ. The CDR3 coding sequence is TGTGCCAGCAGCTTAGGAGGGGAGTGGTCTGAAGCTTTCTTT. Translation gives CASSLGGEWSEAFF.

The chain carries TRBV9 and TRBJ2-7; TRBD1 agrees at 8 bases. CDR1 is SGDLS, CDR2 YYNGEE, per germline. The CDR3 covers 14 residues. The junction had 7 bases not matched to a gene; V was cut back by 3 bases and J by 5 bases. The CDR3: CASSARTGKNEQYF. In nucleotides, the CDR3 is TGTGCCAGCAGCGCCCGGACAGGGAAAAACGAGCAGTACTTC.